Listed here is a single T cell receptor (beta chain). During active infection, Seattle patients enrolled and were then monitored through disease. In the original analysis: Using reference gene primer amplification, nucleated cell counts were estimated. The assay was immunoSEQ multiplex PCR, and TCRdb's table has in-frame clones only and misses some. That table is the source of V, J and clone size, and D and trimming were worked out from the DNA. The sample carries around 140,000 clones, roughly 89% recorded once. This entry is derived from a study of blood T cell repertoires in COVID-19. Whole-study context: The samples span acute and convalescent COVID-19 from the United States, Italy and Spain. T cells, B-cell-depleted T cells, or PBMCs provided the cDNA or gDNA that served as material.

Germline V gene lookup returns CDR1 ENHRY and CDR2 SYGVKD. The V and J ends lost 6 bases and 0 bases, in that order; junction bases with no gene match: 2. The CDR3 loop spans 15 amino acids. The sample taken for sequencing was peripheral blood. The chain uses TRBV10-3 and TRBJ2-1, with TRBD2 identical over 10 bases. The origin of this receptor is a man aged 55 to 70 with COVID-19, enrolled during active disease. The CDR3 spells CAIRASGGSYNEQFF. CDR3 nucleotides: TGTGCCATCAGAGCTAGCGGGGGCTCCTACAATGAGCAGTTCTTC.